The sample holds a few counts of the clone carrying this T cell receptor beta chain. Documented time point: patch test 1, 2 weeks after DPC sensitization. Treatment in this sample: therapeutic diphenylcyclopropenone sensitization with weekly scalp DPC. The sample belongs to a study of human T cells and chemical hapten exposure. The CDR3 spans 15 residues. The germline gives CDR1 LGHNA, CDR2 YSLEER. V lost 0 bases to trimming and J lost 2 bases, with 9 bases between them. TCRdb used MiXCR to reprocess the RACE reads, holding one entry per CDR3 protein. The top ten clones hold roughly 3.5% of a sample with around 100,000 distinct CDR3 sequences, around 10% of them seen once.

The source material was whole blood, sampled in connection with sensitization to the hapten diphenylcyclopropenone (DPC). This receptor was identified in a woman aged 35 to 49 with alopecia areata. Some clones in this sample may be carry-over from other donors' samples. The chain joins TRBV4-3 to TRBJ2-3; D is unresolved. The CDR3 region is CASSQDWQSTDTQYF. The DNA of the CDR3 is TGCGCCAGCAGCCAAGATTGGCAGTCCACAGATACGCAGTATTTT.